A single T cell receptor beta chain is shown here with its context. Its target is unknown. The data originate from a study of blood T cells in healthy people across ages. General observations from the study: Expanded clonotype changes were possibly confounded by unknown donor CMV status.

Trimming pared 0 bases from V and 2 bases from J, leaving 13 bases between. There are 16 residues in the CDR3. CDR1 is LGHNA, CDR2 YSLEER, per germline. The authors ran a second PCR of roughly 6 to 11 cycles using a sample-barcoded 5' primer and a J-beta primer mix. A template-switch adaptor containing 12 random nucleotides labeled each cDNA molecule. A minimum of 3 million CDR3-containing paired-end reads was obtained for each sample. TCRdb recomputed calls from the 5' RACE reads with MiXCR, one row per CDR3 protein. Of 1.5 million to 2 million distinct CDR3 sequences in the sample, 49% are singletons; the top ten hold 2.1%.

The V call is TRBV4-3, the J call TRBJ1-2, with a weak D call TRBD1 (5 bases). The material sequenced was blood. The origin of this receptor is a middle-aged woman in good health. The chain's CDR3 is CASSQDAPQGNYGYTF. In nucleotides, the CDR3 is TGCGCCAGCAGCCAAGACGCCCCCCAGGGCAACTATGGCTACACCTTC.